One and the same sample provided the 30 T cell receptor beta chains below, sequenced in a study of CD8+CD57+ T cells in acquired aplastic anemia. Genomic DNA was employed as the template in profiling TCR beta VDJ and CDR3. TCRdb used MiXCR to reprocess the reads, holding one entry per CDR3 protein. The profile covers around 230,000 distinct CDR3 sequences, with around 60% appearing a single time and approximately 30% taken by the ten largest. Specimen: sorted CD4+, CD8+, or CD8+CD57+ T cells (not recorded which) from PBMCs. All receptors come from a human donor in good health.

The table lists this clonotype with a count of one. This chain joins TRBV29-1 and TRBJ2-5; either TRBD1 or TRBD2 may supply D (5 bases each). Germline assignment: CDR1 SQVTM and CDR2 ANQGSEA. The CDR3 is 13 residues long. Between the trimmed V and J ends, which lost 7 bases and 4 bases, there was a span of 16 bases. Here the CDR3 DNA reads TGCAGCGCCGAGGGTCGGGGCCGAGAGACCCAGTACTTC. The encoded protein is CSAEGRGRETQYF.

The gene calls are TRBV27 and TRBJ1-2; D might be TRBD1 (6 bases). The ends were cut back, 5 bases at V and 0 bases at J, with 19 bases in the middle. Looked up from germline, CDR1 is MNHEY and CDR2 is SMNVEV (reference sequence). This CDR3 is built from 17 residues. The CDR3 is CASSARGGGHPNYGYTF. In DNA, the CDR3 is TGTGCCAGCAGTGCGCGGGGGGGGGGCCATCCTAACTATGGCTACACCTTC.

The chain combines TRBV7-8 with TRBJ2-1; weak D call: TRBD1 (6 bases). CDR1 and CDR2 from the germline V gene are SGHVS and FQNEAQ. The CDR3 extends over 11 amino acids. With 9 bases removed from V and 8 bases from J, the gap between germline ends came to 11 bases. CDR3 protein: CASCGGDEQFF. The CDR3 DNA follows: TGTGCCAGTTGTGGGGGCGATGAGCAGTTCTTC.

The chain carries TRBV20-1 and TRBJ2-3; 10 bases align to TRBD2. V lost 2 bases and J lost 5; bases outside the gene matches: 7. Germline lookup yields CDR1 DFQATT and CDR2 SNEGSKA (reference sequence). The CDR3 is made up of 15 amino acids. The CDR3 coding sequence is TGCAGTGCTAGAAAAGCGGGGGGGCTGGGAGATACGCAGTATTTT. Translated: CSARKAGGLGDTQYF.

This clonotype has more than one count but fewer than ten. The chain uses TRBV7-8 and TRBJ2-7; unclear D gene. The CDR3 totals 16 residues. From germline, CDR1 is SGHVS and CDR2 FQNEAQ. V shed 5 bases and J shed 0 bases, with 17 bases lying between them. CDR3 sequence reads: CASSPTAQSSSYEQYF. DNA of the CDR3: TGTGCCAGCAGCCCCACTGCCCAGAGTAGCTCCTACGAGCAGTACTTC. Combining the CDR3 with reference TRBV7-8 and TRBJ2-7 gives the whole variable domain GAGVSQSPRYKVAKRGQDVALRCDPISGHVSLFWYQQALGQGPEFLTYFQNEAQLDKSGLPSDRFFAERPEGSVSTLKIQRTQQEDSAVYLCASSPTAQSSSYEQYFGPGTRLTVT.

This clonotype was recorded many times. V usage is TRBV4-3 and J usage is TRBJ2-7, with TRBD1 as a possible D gene (5 bases). Trimming removed 3 bases at V and 0 bases at J, with 9 bases between. CDR1 LGHNA and CDR2 YSLEER come from the germline V gene. This CDR3 spans 14 amino acids. Here the CDR3 reads CASSHGQSSYEQYF. CDR3 DNA sequence: TGCGCCAGCAGCCATGGACAAAGCTCCTACGAGCAGTACTTC.

The chain joins TRBV20-1 to TRBJ2-1; D might be TRBD1 (6 bases). Germline-derived CDR1 and CDR2 are DFQATT and SNEGSKA (reference sequence). The CDR3 covers 14 residues. V dropped 5 bases and J dropped 5 bases, with 16 bases sitting between them. The CDR3 DNA follows: TGCAGTGCTTTCTCAGGGGAGCGGAACAATGAGCAGTTCTTC. Translation gives CSAFSGERNNEQFF.

This clonotype was picked up one time. V is TRBV6-5 and J is TRBJ2-7, with D hard to call. The CDR3 length is 14 residues. The germline V gene has CDR1 MNHEY and CDR2 SVGAGI. Trimming shortened V by 5 bases and J by 2 bases, and 13 bases separated the two germline ends. CDR3 sequence: CASSLGGRTYEQYF. The CDR3 nucleotides are TGTGCCAGCAGTCTCGGTGGACGGACCTACGAGCAGTACTTC.

This clonotype was found once. The chain has TRBV10-3 and TRBJ1-5; perhaps TRBD1 as D (5 bases). Per the germline V gene, CDR1 is ENHRY and CDR2 is SYGVKD. The CDR3 length is 13 residues. V was shortened by 4 bases and J by 5 bases, with 9 bases between the two germline ends. CDR3 residues: CAISAGADQPQHF. CDR3 bases: TGTGCCATCAGTGCCGGGGCGGATCAGCCCCAGCATTTT.

The V and J genes are TRBV7-2 and TRBJ1-6; 11 nucleotides match TRBD1. In germline, CDR1 is SGHTA, CDR2 FQGNSA. V trimming: 5 bases; J trimming: 6 bases; junction bases outside the gene matches: 6. CDR3 length: 16 amino acids. CDR3 in amino acids: CASSPGTGGINSPLHF. The DNA of the CDR3 is TGTGCCAGCAGCCCGGGGACAGGGGGGATTAATTCACCCCTCCACTTT.

This clonotype was counted only a few times. V usage is TRBV20-1 and J usage is TRBJ2-7; D unresolved. Deletions cut 6 bases from V and 4 bases from J, with 10 bases between. The germline CDR1 and CDR2 sequences are DFQATT and SNEGSKA (reference sequence). The CDR3 contains 11 residues. The CDR3 coding sequence is TGCAGTGCCACCAACATATACGAGCAGTACTTC. This encodes CSATNIYEQYF.

Worth noting for this clonotype: Relative to the germline gene, one junction end is altered; a read error may explain this. J is TRBJ2-4 and V is TRBV5-1; TRBD1 aligns across 7 bases. The germline gives CDR1 SGHRS, CDR2 YFSETQ. The CDR3 contains 16 residues. The CDR3 nucleotides are TGTGCCAGCAGCTTTCAGGGACAGACGGACAAAAACATTCAGTACTTC. Protein: CASSFQGQTDKNIQYF.

A note on this clonotype: Without the conserved terminal phenylalanine or tryptophan, this CDR3 likely stems from a read error. The genes are TRBV9 and TRBJ1-1; the D is unclear. Germline CDR1 and CDR2: SGDLS and YYNGEE. The CDR3 consists of 14 residues. V shed 4 bases and J shed 0 bases, with 10 bases lying between them. The DNA for the CDR3 is TGTGCCAGCAGCCCCGTGATCATGAACACTGAAGCTTTCAGG. It translates to CASSPVIMNTEAFR.

The chain uses TRBV7-8 and TRBJ2-3; no clear D. Germline V CDR1 and CDR2: SGHVS, FQNEAQ. CDR3 length equals 13 residues. Trimming pared 5 bases from V and 2 bases from J, leaving 8 bases between. CDR3 loop: CASSVDNTDTQYF. CDR3 DNA sequence: TGTGCCAGCAGCGTGGATAACACAGATACGCAGTATTTT.

This chain links TRBV20-1 with TRBJ1-2, with unresolved D. Trimming cost V 5 bases and J 1 base, with 11 bases left between them. The CDR3 runs to 13 residues. Germline assignment: CDR1 DFQATT and CDR2 SNEGSKA (reference sequence). This CDR3 is CSALADFNYGYTF. CDR3 DNA: TGCAGTGCTTTGGCCGACTTTAACTATGGCTACACCTTC.

The V gene is TRBV20-1, the J gene TRBJ2-7; TRBD2 matches 7 bases. Germline V gives CDR1 DFQATT, CDR2 SNEGSKA (reference sequence). Trimming removed 0 bases from V and 3 bases from J; junction bases left unmatched: 5. This CDR3 is built from 14 residues. The CDR3 coding sequence is TGCAGTGCTAGAGAGGGCGGGGGATTCTACGAGCAGTACTTC. Its protein is CSAREGGGFYEQYF.

The chain is built from TRBV4-1 and TRBJ2-5; TRBD2 matches at 7 bases. In germline, CDR1 is MGHRA, CDR2 YSYEKL. J was trimmed by 4 bases and V by 4 bases; bases with no gene match: 6. The CDR3 is 14 amino acids. The CDR3 DNA reads TGCGCCAGCAGCCTTAGGACTAGTTCAGAGACCCAGTACTTC. Protein product: CASSLRTSSETQYF.

The V gene is TRBV7-7, the J gene TRBJ2-7; maybe TRBD2 (6 bases). V gave up 3 bases and J gave up 5 bases, with 14 bases separating them. The germline V gene encodes CDR1 SSHAT and CDR2 FNYEAQ (reference sequence). CDR3 length: 14 residues. CDR3 protein: CASSLGRGSDEQYF. In nucleotides, the CDR3 is TGTGCCAGCAGCTTGGGACGGGGGTCGGACGAGCAGTACTTC.

This CDR3 is CANSPGQVNTEAFF. The DNA of the CDR3 is TGTGCCAACTCCCCCGGACAGGTGAACACTGAAGCTTTCTTT. The V call is TRBV7-2, the J call TRBJ1-1; 7 bases line up with TRBD1. Trimming cost V 10 bases and J 0 bases; bases outside gene matches: 8. Germline-derived CDR1 and CDR2 are SGHTA and FQGNSA. There are 14 residues in the CDR3.

The gene calls are TRBV7-3 and TRBJ2-6; D gene unclear. The germline CDR1 and CDR2 sequences are SGHTA and FQGTGA. V lost 5 bases to trimming and J lost 1 base, with 9 bases between them. CDR3 length: 15 residues. The CDR3 DNA is TGTGCCAGCAGCCGAGCTCTGTCTGGGGCCAACGTCCTGACTTTC. Its translation: CASSRALSGANVLTF. The entire variable domain, with the rest obtained from reference TRBV7-3 and TRBJ2-6, is as follows: GAGVSQTPSNKVTEKGKYVELRCDPISGHTALYWYRQSLGQGPEFLIYFQGTGAADDSGLPNDRFFAVRPEGSVSTLKIQRTERGDSAVYLCASSRALSGANVLTFGAGSRLTVL.

The CDR3 nucleotides are TGTGCCAGCACTATAGCGGGAGGGCAGGGGGGGGATACGCAGTATTTT. This sequence encodes CASTIAGGQGGDTQYF. The chain uses TRBV5-4 and TRBJ2-3; 11 bases are a match to TRBD2. The V gene end was trimmed by 6 bases and the J gene end by 6 bases; junction bases not matched to a gene: 12. CDR1 and CDR2 (germline): SGHNT, YYREEE (reference sequence). The CDR3 sequence is 16 residues long. The variable domain in full, with the rest retrieved from reference TRBV5-4 and TRBJ2-3, is ETGVTQSPTHLIKTRGQQVTLRCSSQSGHNTVSWYQQALGQGPQFIFQYYREEENGRGNFPPRFSGLQFPNYSSELNVNALELDDSALYLCASTIAGGQGGDTQYFGPGTRLTVL.

This chain joins TRBV24-1 and TRBJ1-4; a possible D gene is TRBD1 (6 bases). Germline-derived CDR1 and CDR2 are KGHDR and SFDVKD. The CDR3 totals 16 residues. V was cut by 4 bases and J by 0 bases, with 11 bases left in between. CDR3 in amino acids: CATSDGGQATNEKLFF. Written as DNA, the CDR3 is TGTGCCACCAGTGACGGGGGACAAGCAACTAATGAAAAACTGTTTTTT.

This clonotype was picked up a small number of times. The chain recombines TRBV7-9 with TRBJ2-7, with D tentatively TRBD2 (5 bases). The germline V gene encodes CDR1 SEHNR and CDR2 FQNEAQ (reference sequence). V lost 5 bases to trimming and J lost 5 bases, with 13 bases between them. This CDR3 region has 13 residues. CDR3 residues: CASSPGRGDEQYF. The DNA of the CDR3 is TGTGCCAGCAGCCCCGGCCGGGGTGACGAGCAGTACTTC. The whole variable domain, filled in from reference TRBV7-9 and TRBJ2-7, reads DTGVSQNPRHKITKRGQNVTFRCDPISEHNRLYWYRQTLGQGPEFLTYFQNEAQLEKSRLLSDRFSAERPKGSFSTLEIQRTEQGDSAMYLCASSPGRGDEQYFGPGTRLTVT.

This clonotype was seen at least ten times. V and J are TRBV7-9 and TRBJ2-2; D possibly corresponds to TRBD1 (6 bases). CDR1 is SEHNR and CDR2 is FQNEAQ in the germline V gene (reference sequence). The V end lost 3 bases, the J end lost 4 bases, and 15 bases lay between the germline ends. CDR3 length: 16 amino acids. Here the CDR3 DNA reads TGTGCCAGCAGCTTTATCACAGGGAGTAGCACCGGGGAGCTGTTTTTT. It yields the protein CASSFITGSSTGELFF.

This clonotype was detected ten times or more. The gene calls are TRBV9 and TRBJ1-4, with D possibly matching TRBD1 (6 bases). Germline V gene lookup returns CDR1 SGDLS and CDR2 YYNGEE. CDR3 length: 13 residues. Trimming took off 4 bases at V and 7 bases at J, with 11 bases between the two ends. CDR3 residues: CASSLEGGEKLFF. The CDR3 DNA reads TGTGCCAGCAGCCTCGAAGGGGGTGAAAAACTGTTTTTT. Full variable domain (rest looked up from reference TRBV9 and TRBJ1-4): DSGVTQTPKHLITATGQRVTLRCSPRSGDLSVYWYQQSLDQGLQFLIQYYNGEERAKGNILERFSAQQFPDLHSELNLSSLELGDSALYFCASSLEGGEKLFFGSGTQLSVL.

A remark on this clonotype: The final CDR3 position lacks the conserved phenylalanine or tryptophan, pointing to a likely read error. This chain connects TRBV7-9 to TRBJ2-7, with D possibly TRBD1 on 5 matching bases. The CDR3 is 13 residues long. The V and J ends lost 5 bases and 3 bases respectively, with 11 bases between them. From germline, CDR1 is SEHNR and CDR2 FQNEAQ (reference sequence). CDR3 sequence: CASSQDRFYEQYL. DNA of the CDR3: TGTGCCAGCAGCCAAGACAGATTCTACGAGCAGTACCTC.

In DNA form, the CDR3 reads TGTGCCATCAGTGAGTCGAGGGAGGGGAGATATTTGTATGGCTACACCTTC. This codes for CAISESREGRYLYGYTF. This chain joins TRBV10-3 and TRBJ1-2; a possible D gene is TRBD1 (5 bases). The V gene's germline CDR1 is ENHRY and CDR2 SYGVKD. The CDR3 has 17 amino acids. V lost 0 bases, J lost 5 bases, and 19 bases lay in between.

The rearrangement links TRBV7-8 to TRBJ1-6; D remains unclear. Looked up from germline, CDR1 is SGHVS and CDR2 is FQNEAQ. This CDR3 region has 15 residues. V gave up 3 bases and J gave up 6 bases, with 12 bases separating them. The CDR3 is CASSLSEQPNSPLHF. CDR3 sequence (DNA): TGTGCCAGCAGCTTGTCAGAGCAGCCTAATTCACCCCTCCACTTT.

The chain recombines TRBV24-1 with TRBJ2-3; a possible D gene is TRBD1 (5 bases). The CDR3 extends over 13 amino acids. Germline CDR1 is KGHDR and CDR2 is SFDVKD. V lost 4 bases and J 3 bases, leaving 7 bases between the germline ends. The CDR3 spells CATSDHRTDTQYF. The CDR3 nucleotides are TGTGCCACCAGTGACCACAGGACAGATACGCAGTATTTT.

The chain employs TRBV7-2 and TRBJ1-1, with a tentative D call TRBD1 (6 bases). CDR1 is SGHTA, CDR2 FQGNSA, per germline. CDR3 size: 13 residues. V was clipped by 5 bases and J by 5 bases, with 12 bases between them. CDR3 nucleotides: TGTGCCAGCAGCCGACAGGTTCAGACTGAAGCTTTCTTT. The encoded protein is CASSRQVQTEAFF.